The 16 T cell receptor beta chains presented below share a single source sample, sequenced in a study of blood T cell repertoires in COVID-19. The assay was immunoSEQ multiplex PCR, and TCRdb's table has in-frame clones only and misses some. The table includes tens of thousands of clones, 75% to 90% detected once. Sequencing used peripheral blood. These receptors originate from a human donor with active COVID-19. The donor label of this sample is uncertain.

Comments on this clone: Because the CDR3's place on the DNA is in doubt, the DNA is left out and the CDR3 is given as listed by TCRdb. The V call is TRBV28, the J call TRBJ2-7; the D call in the table, TRBD2, was not verified against the DNA. Per germline, CDR1 MDHEN and CDR2 SYDVKM. The CDR3 sequence runs 20 residues, both termini included. This CDR3 is CASSLSGLGRGVFWSSEQYF.

V is TRBV5-1 and J is TRBJ2-7, with 9 bases identical to TRBD1. CDR1 and CDR2 from the germline V gene are SGHRS and YFSETQ. J gave up 1 base and V 0 bases, and 5 bases lay outside the gene matches. CDR3 length: 16 residues. CDR3 in amino acids: CASSLAPGTGSYEQYF. CDR3 DNA sequence: TGCGCCAGCAGCTTGGCCCCAGGGACAGGGTCCTACGAGCAGTACTTC. Based on the CDR3 plus reference TRBV5-1 and TRBJ2-7, the full variable domain is KAGVTQTPRYLIKTRGQQVTLSCSPISGHRSVSWYQQTPGQGLQFLFEYFSETQRNKGNFPGRFSGRQFSNSRSEMNVSTLELGDSALYLCASSLAPGTGSYEQYFGPGTRLTVT.

The chain is built from TRBV6-2 or TRBV6-3 and TRBJ2-3; D is unresolved. Between the trimmed V and J ends, which lost 6 bases and 3 bases, there was a span of 10 bases. Germline V gene lookup returns CDR1 MNHEY and CDR2 SVGEGT. The CDR3 totals 13 residues. The CDR3 coding sequence is TGTGCCAGCAGCAAACAGAATACAGATACGCAGTATTTT. As protein: CASSKQNTDTQYF.

V is TRBV27 and J is TRBJ2-1; maybe TRBD2 (6 bases). Trimming took off 4 bases at V and 9 bases at J, with 22 bases between the two ends. The CDR3 runs to 16 residues. The germline gives CDR1 MNHEY, CDR2 SMNVEV (reference sequence). CDR3 amino acids: CASSYLAPLSSSEQFF. The CDR3 region has the DNA TGTGCCAGCAGTTATCTAGCGCCCCTCTCCAGCAGTGAGCAGTTCTTC.

V and J are TRBV5-1 and TRBJ1-1, with D tentatively TRBD1 (5 bases). CDR3 length: 13 residues. V lost 6 bases to trimming and J lost 7 bases, with 16 bases between them. The germline gives CDR1 SGHRS, CDR2 YFSETQ. The CDR3 DNA reads as TGCGCCAGCACGAATCAGGGTGGCGGTGAAGCTTTCTTT. Its protein product is CASTNQGGGEAFF.

J is TRBJ2-2 and V is TRBV12-5, with 7 bases identical to TRBD2. Losses at the gene ends were 5 bases for V and 4 bases for J; bases not matched to a gene: 7. Germline assignment: CDR1 LGHNT and CDR2 FRNRAP. The CDR3 extends over 15 amino acids. The CDR3 loop is CASGESGVGTGELFF. The CDR3 DNA follows: TGTGCTAGTGGTGAAAGCGGGGTGGGCACCGGGGAGCTGTTTTTT.

The chain has TRBV19 and TRBJ1-5; TRBD1 matches at 10 bases. Unmatched junction bases numbered 6, after V lost 3 bases and J lost 7 bases. Per germline, CDR1 LNHDA and CDR2 SQIVND (reference sequence). CDR3 length: 15 residues. CDR3 loop: CASSMTGGAGQPQHF. The CDR3 region has the DNA TGTGCCAGTAGTATGACAGGGGGCGCGGGGCAGCCCCAGCATTTT.

The genes are TRBV6-5 and TRBJ2-2, with a weak D call TRBD2 (6 bases). Per germline, CDR1 MNHEY and CDR2 SVGAGI. The CDR3 is made up of 15 amino acids. The germline V and J ends were trimmed by 2 bases and 1 base, with 8 bases remaining between them. This CDR3 reads CASSYRRENTGELFF. The CDR3 DNA reads as TGTGCCAGCAGTTACCGGCGGGAGAACACCGGGGAGCTGTTTTTT.

This clone was counted only a few times. V is TRBV2 and J is TRBJ2-2; a weak D match, TRBD2 (6 bases). The ends were cut back, 5 bases at V and 4 bases at J, with 11 bases in the middle. The CDR3 is 14 amino acids. The germline CDR1 and CDR2 sequences are SNHLY and FYNNEI. Written as DNA, the CDR3 is TGTGCCAGCAGTAGGACTACTGGCACCGGGGAGCTGTTTTTT. This encodes CASSRTTGTGELFF.

This clone has only a few counts. The chain recombines TRBV25-1 with TRBJ2-2; no firm D call. The CDR3 has 12 amino acids. Trimming removed 6 bases from V and 6 bases from J, with 8 bases in between. Germline CDR1 and CDR2: MGHDK and SYGVNS. The CDR3 DNA sequence: TGTGCCAGCAGGCCCGGGTCCGGGGAGCTGTTTTTT. Protein: CASRPGSGELFF.

V usage is TRBV6-2 or TRBV6-3 and J usage is TRBJ2-7; 8 nucleotides match TRBD2. Germline V CDR1 and CDR2: MNHEY, SVGEGT. This CDR3 region has 14 residues. Trimming removed 6 bases from V and 6 bases from J; junction bases left unmatched: 10. The CDR3: CASSNPGGPSEQYF. The CDR3 DNA follows: TGTGCCAGCAGCAACCCGGGGGGGCCCAGCGAGCAGTACTTC.

V and J are TRBV30 and TRBJ2-7; perhaps TRBD1 as D (6 bases). The CDR3 length is 16 residues. Germline lookup yields CDR1 GTSNPN and CDR2 SVGIG (reference sequence). Trimming shortened V by 2 bases and J by 4 bases, and 21 bases separated the two germline ends. CDR3 residues: CAWSLGTGSQGYEQYF. The CDR3 DNA follows: TGTGCCTGGAGTTTAGGGACGGGGTCACAGGGTTACGAGCAGTACTTC. The full variable domain, in which reference TRBV30 and TRBJ2-7 provide the parts outside the CDR3, is SQTIHQWPATLVQPVGSPLSLECTVEGTSNPNLYWYRQAAGRGLQLLFYSVGIGQISSEVPQNLSASRPQDRQFILSSKKLLLSDSGFYLCAWSLGTGSQGYEQYFGPGTRLTVT.

Only a few counts were recorded for this clone. This chain connects TRBV29-1 to TRBJ2-7; tentatively, D is TRBD1 (5 bases). V gave up 5 bases and J gave up 7 bases, with 12 bases separating them. The CDR3 has 11 amino acids. The V gene's germline CDR1 is SQVTM and CDR2 ANQGSEA. The CDR3 coding sequence is TGCAGCGTTCGGACACCCTGGGAGCAGTACTTC. Translation: CSVRTPWEQYF.

The rearrangement joins TRBV3-1 (or the pseudogene TRBV3-2) to TRBJ1-2; 10 nucleotides line up with TRBD1. This CDR3 is 17 amino acids long. Trimming cost V 1 base and J 5 bases; bases outside gene matches: 10. The V gene's germline CDR1 is LGHDT and CDR2 YNNKEL (reference sequence). DNA of the CDR3: TGTGCCAGCAGCCAAGTGGTGACAGGGGGCCCACGGTATGGCTACACCTTC. It is translated as CASSQVVTGGPRYGYTF.

The chain has TRBV28 and TRBJ1-5; D not certain. This CDR3 comprises 12 residues. CDR1 and CDR2 (germline): MDHEN, SYDVKM. The ends were cut back, 3 bases at V and 7 bases at J, with 7 bases in the middle. CDR3 sequence: CASSFWAQPQHF. The DNA of the CDR3 is TGTGCCAGCAGTTTTTGGGCACAGCCCCAGCATTTT.

This rearrangement joins TRBV3-1 (or the pseudogene TRBV3-2) to TRBJ1-6; possibly TRBD1 for D (5 bases). The germline V and J ends were trimmed by 1 base and 11 bases, with 12 bases remaining between them. Germline lookup yields CDR1 LGHDT and CDR2 YNNKEL (reference sequence). The CDR3 is 14 residues long. CDR3 DNA: TGTGCCAGCAGCCAAGGGGGCTTGACGGCACCCCTCCACTTT. It yields the protein CASSQGGLTAPLHF.